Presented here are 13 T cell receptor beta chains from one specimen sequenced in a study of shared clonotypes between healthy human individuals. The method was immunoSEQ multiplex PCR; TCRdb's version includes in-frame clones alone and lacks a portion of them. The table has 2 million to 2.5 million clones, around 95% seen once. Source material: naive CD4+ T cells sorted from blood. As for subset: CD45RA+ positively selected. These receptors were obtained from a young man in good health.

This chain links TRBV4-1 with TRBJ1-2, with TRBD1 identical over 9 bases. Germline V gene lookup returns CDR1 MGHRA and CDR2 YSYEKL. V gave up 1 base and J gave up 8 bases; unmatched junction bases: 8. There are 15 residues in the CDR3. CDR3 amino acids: CASSQGQGDTRGYTF. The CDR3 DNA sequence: TGCGCCAGCAGCCAAGGACAGGGGGACACGAGGGGCTACACCTTC.

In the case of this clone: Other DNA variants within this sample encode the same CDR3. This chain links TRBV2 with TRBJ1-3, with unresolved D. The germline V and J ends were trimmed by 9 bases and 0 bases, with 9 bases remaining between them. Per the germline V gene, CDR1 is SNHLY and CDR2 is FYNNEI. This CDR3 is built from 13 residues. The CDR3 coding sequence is TGTGCCAGTTCCGAAAGCTCTGGAAACACCATATATTTT. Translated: CASSESSGNTIYF.

The CDR3 region has the DNA TGTGCCAGCACCCAGGGTACGGGCTCCTACAATGAGCAGTTCTTC. Its protein is CASTQGTGSYNEQFF. This chain connects TRBV6-1 to TRBJ2-1, with D perhaps matching TRBD1 (5 bases). Trimming shortened V by 7 bases and J by 0 bases, and 13 bases separated the two germline ends. This CDR3 has 15 residues. Germline V gives CDR1 MNHNS, CDR2 SASEGT.

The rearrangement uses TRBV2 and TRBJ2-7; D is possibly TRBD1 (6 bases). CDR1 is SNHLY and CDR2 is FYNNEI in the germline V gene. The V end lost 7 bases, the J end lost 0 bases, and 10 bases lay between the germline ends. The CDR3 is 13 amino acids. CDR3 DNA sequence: TGTGCCAGCACCACGGACAGCTCCTACGAGCAGTACTTC. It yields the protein CASTTDSSYEQYF.

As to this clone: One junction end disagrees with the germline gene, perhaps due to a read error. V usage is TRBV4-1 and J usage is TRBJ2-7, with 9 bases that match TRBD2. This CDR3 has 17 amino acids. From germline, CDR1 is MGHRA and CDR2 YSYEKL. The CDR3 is CASSQVVAASGTYGQYF. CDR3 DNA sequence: TGCGCCAGCAGCCAAGTAGTGGCGGCTAGCGGGACCTACGGGCAGTACTTC.

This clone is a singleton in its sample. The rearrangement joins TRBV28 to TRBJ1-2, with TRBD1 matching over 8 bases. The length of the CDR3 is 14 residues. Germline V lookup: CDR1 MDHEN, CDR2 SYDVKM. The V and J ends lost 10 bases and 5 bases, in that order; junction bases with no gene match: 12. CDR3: CATLGQEYGYGYTF. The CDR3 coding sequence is TGTGCCACCCTGGGACAGGAGTATGGATATGGCTACACCTTC.

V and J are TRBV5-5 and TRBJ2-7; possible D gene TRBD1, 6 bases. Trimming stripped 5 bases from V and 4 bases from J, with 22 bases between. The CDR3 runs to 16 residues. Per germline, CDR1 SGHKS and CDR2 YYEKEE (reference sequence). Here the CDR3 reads CASREDLGAFSYEQYF. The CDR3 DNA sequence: TGTGCCAGCAGGGAGGACCTGGGGGCCTTTAGTTACGAGCAGTACTTC.

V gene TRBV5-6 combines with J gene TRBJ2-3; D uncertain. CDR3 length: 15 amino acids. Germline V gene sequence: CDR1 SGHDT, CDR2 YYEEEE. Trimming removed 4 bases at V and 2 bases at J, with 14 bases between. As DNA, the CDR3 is TGTGCCAGCAGCCGAAGACTGACTTACACAGATACGCAGTATTTT. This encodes CASSRRLTYTDTQYF. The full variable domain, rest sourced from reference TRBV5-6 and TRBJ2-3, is DAGVTQSPTHLIKTRGQQVTLRCSPKSGHDTVSWYQQALGQGPQFIFQYYEEEERQRGNFPDRFSGHQFPNYSSELNVNALLLGDSALYLCASSRRLTYTDTQYFGPGTRLTVL.

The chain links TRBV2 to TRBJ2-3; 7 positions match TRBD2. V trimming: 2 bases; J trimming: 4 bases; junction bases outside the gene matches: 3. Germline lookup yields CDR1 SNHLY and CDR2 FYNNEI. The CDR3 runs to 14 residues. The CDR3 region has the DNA TGTGCCAGCAGTGAACAGGGAGGGCCAGATACGCAGTATTTT. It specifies CASSEQGGPDTQYF. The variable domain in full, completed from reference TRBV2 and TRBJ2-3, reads EPEVTQTPSHQVTQMGQEVILRCVPISNHLYFYWYRQILGQKVEFLVSFYNNEISEKSEIFDDQFSVERPDGSNFTLKIRSTKLEDSAMYFCASSEQGGPDTQYFGPGTRLTVL.

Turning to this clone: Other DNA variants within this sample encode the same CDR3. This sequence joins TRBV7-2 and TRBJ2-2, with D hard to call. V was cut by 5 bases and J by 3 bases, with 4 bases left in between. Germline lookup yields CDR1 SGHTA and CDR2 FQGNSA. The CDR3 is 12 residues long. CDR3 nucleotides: TGTGCCAGCAGCAGACACACCGGGGAGCTGTTTTTT. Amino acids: CASSRHTGELFF.

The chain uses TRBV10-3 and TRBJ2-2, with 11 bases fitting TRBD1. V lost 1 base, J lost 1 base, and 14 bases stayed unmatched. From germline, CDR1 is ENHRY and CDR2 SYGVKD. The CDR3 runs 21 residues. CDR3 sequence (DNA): TGTGCCATCAGTGAGTTAGCCCCCCCGCGGACAGGGGGCAGGAACACCGGGGAGCTGTTTTTT. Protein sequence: CAISELAPPRTGGRNTGELFF.

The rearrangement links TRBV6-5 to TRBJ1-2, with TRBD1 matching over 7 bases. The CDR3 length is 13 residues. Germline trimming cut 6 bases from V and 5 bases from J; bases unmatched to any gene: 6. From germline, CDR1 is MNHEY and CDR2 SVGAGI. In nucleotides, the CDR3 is TGTGCCAGCAGGCCTACAGGGGTGTATGGCTACACCTTC. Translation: CASRPTGVYGYTF.

The CDR3 reads CASSLGTSGVYNEQFF. CDR3 in DNA: TGTGCCAGCAGTTTAGGGACTAGCGGGGTTTACAATGAGCAGTTCTTC. This rearrangement joins TRBV28 to TRBJ2-1; 13 bases map to TRBD2. CDR3 length: 16 amino acids. The V segment lost 2 bases and the J segment 4 bases; nucleotides outside the gene matches: 2. Looked up from germline, CDR1 is MDHEN and CDR2 is SYDVKM.